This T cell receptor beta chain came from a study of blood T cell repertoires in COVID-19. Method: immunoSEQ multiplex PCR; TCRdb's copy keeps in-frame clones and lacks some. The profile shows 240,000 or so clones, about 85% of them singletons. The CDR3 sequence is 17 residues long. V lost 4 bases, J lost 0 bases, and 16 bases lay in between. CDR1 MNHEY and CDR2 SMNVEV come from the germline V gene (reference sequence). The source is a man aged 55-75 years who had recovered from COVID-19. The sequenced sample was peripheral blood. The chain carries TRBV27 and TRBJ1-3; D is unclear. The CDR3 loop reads CASSSTPSLISGNTIYF. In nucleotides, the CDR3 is TGTGCCAGCAGTTCTACCCCTTCGCTTATCTCTGGAAACACCATATATTTT.